Presented here are 28 T cell receptor beta chains from one specimen sequenced in a study of blood T cells in healthy people across ages. With a J-beta primer mix and a sample-barcoded 5' primer, a second PCR ran about 7 to 12 cycles. One entry per CDR3 protein, called by TCRdb with MiXCR from the 5' RACE reads. The sample has roughly 2 million distinct CDR3 sequences, roughly 49% seen once; the top ten hold about 2.1%. What was sequenced was blood. Every receptor here comes from a woman aged 40 to 50 in good health.

The chain carries TRBV21-1 and TRBJ2-1; TRBD1, the D gene given by the table, was not confirmed from the DNA. TRBV21-1 is assigned pseudogene status. This CDR3 has 13 amino acids. The CDR3 DNA reads TGTGCCAGCAACTTATCCCCTGGGGATGAGCAGTTCTTC. Protein: CASNLSPGDEQFF.

This clonotype was observed at least ten times. This chain links TRBV6-5 with TRBJ2-1; unclear D gene. The V end was cut by 0 bases, the J end by 4 bases, with 7 bases between. This CDR3 spans 14 amino acids. From germline, CDR1 is MNHEY and CDR2 SVGAGI. CDR3 region: CASSYSGSYNEQFF. CDR3 sequence (DNA): TGTGCCAGCAGTTACTCGGGTTCTTACAATGAGCAGTTCTTC.

The chain has TRBV5-6 and TRBJ1-2; no reliable D call. Trimming took off 3 bases at V and 5 bases at J, with 14 bases between the two ends. This CDR3 is 14 amino acids long. The germline gives CDR1 SGHDT, CDR2 YYEEEE. CDR3 nucleotides: TGTGCCAGCAGCTCCAGCAGCGACCCATATGGCTACACCTTC. Encoded protein: CASSSSSDPYGYTF.

The chain joins TRBV13 to TRBJ1-2; 8 bases fit TRBD1. From germline, CDR1 is PRHDT and CDR2 FYEKMQ (reference sequence). The ends lost 6 bases at V and 7 bases at J; junction bases unmatched: 19. The CDR3 consists of 17 residues. CDR3: CASRKVGQGFKGGGYTF. The DNA for the CDR3 is TGTGCCAGCAGAAAAGTAGGACAGGGATTTAAGGGCGGTGGCTACACCTTC.

This clonotype was seen a few times. V usage is TRBV20-1 and J usage is TRBJ2-5, with 10 bases identical to TRBD2. CDR3 size: 14 residues. Germline V gene lookup returns CDR1 DFQATT and CDR2 SNEGSKA (reference sequence). V was clipped by 1 base and J by 7 bases; unmatched bases: 6. CDR3 nucleotides: TGCAGTGCTAGAGCTAGCGGGGGCCCCAGGACCCAGTACTTC. Translated: CSARASGGPRTQYF.

Remarks on this clonotype: An end of the junction does not agree with germline; a read error may underlie this. The chain combines TRBV20-1 with TRBJ2-7, with 7 bases fitting TRBD1. Matching the DNA end better, TRBJ2-5 makes the J call doubtful. The V gene's germline CDR1 is DFQATT and CDR2 SNEGSKA (reference sequence). The CDR3 extends over 15 amino acids. CDR3 loop: CNARPTTGMRETQYF. The CDR3 DNA follows: TGCAATGCTAGACCGACGACAGGGATGAGAGAGACCCAGTACTTC.

The chain is built from TRBV20-1 and TRBJ2-5, with TRBD2 matching over 10 bases. Germline lookup yields CDR1 DFQATT and CDR2 SNEGSKA (reference sequence). CDR3 length: 14 amino acids. Trimming took 3 bases from V and 5 from J; bases not matched to a gene: 6. The CDR3 loop reads CSASLGGLAETQYF. The DNA of the CDR3 is TGCAGTGCTAGTCTTGGGGGACTAGCGGAGACCCAGTACTTC.

About this clonotype itself: The junction and the germline gene differ at one end; a read error may be behind it. This rearrangement joins TRBV27 to TRBJ1-1; TRBD1 agrees at 10 bases. The CDR3 has 14 amino acids. Germline V lookup: CDR1 MNHEY, CDR2 SMNVEV (reference sequence). CDR3 region: CASSYTTGGTEVFF. CDR3 sequence (DNA): TGTGCCAGCAGTTATACGACAGGGGGCACTGAAGTTTTCTTT.

The rearrangement links TRBV3-1 to TRBJ2-5; 13 bases fit TRBD2. CDR1 and CDR2 from the germline V gene are LGHDT and YNNKEL (reference sequence). The CDR3 sequence is 16 residues long. Germline trimming cut 1 base from V and 6 bases from J; bases unmatched to any gene: 5. The DNA of the CDR3 is TGTGCCAGCAGCCAAGGGGGGACTAGCGGGGTAAAGACCCAGTACTTC. It encodes CASSQGGTSGVKTQYF.

This chain links TRBV4-3 with TRBJ1-6; no definite D call. The germline CDR1 and CDR2 sequences are LGHNA and YSLEER. V shed 1 base and J shed 11 bases, with 21 bases lying between them. The CDR3 extends over 17 amino acids. DNA of the CDR3: TGCGCCAGCAGCCAAGGGTTAACGGGTTTATCGGGTCCACCCCTCCACTTT. Translated: CASSQGLTGLSGPPLHF.

CDR3 in DNA: TGTGCCAGCAATCACATGAATTCACCCCTCCACTTT. Protein sequence: CASNHMNSPLHF. The V gene is TRBV6-1, the J gene TRBJ1-6; D unresolved. The CDR3 totals 12 residues. V was cut by 7 bases and J by 7 bases, with 8 bases left in between. CDR1 and CDR2 (germline): MNHNS, SASEGT.

The chain carries TRBV5-1 and TRBJ2-3; tentatively, D is TRBD1 (5 bases). V was trimmed by 0 bases and J by 1 base, leaving 12 bases between them. From germline, CDR1 is SGHRS and CDR2 YFSETQ. CDR3 length: 16 amino acids. CDR3 DNA sequence: TGCGCCAGCAGCTTGGGTACCCAGGGCGGCACAGATACGCAGTATTTT. Its protein product is CASSLGTQGGTDTQYF.

The chain couples TRBV28 to TRBJ1-2, with 12 bases identical to TRBD1. The ends lost 7 bases at V and 5 bases at J; junction bases unmatched: 8. The CDR3 runs 15 residues. Germline V CDR1 and CDR2: MDHEN, SYDVKM. The CDR3 sequence: CASTEGTGGLYGYTF. The DNA for the CDR3 is TGTGCCAGCACCGAAGGGACAGGGGGCCTTTATGGCTACACCTTC.

This clonotype was recorded a few times. This sequence joins TRBV7-8 and TRBJ1-2; 11 bases align to TRBD1. With 5 bases clipped from V and 4 bases from J, the junction kept 9 bases outside the gene matches. Germline V gene data show CDR1 as SGHVS and CDR2 as FQNEAQ. The CDR3 is 16 residues long. The CDR3 DNA follows: TGTGCCAGCAGCCCGACCCCCGGGACAGGGGGCTATGGCTACACCTTC. Translated, it gives CASSPTPGTGGYGYTF.

The rearrangement joins TRBV27 to TRBJ2-3, with D uncertain. V was pared by 8 bases and J by 4 bases, with 16 bases between. CDR1 and CDR2 from the germline V gene are MNHEY and SMNVEV (reference sequence). There are 14 residues in the CDR3. The CDR3 DNA reads as TGTGCCAGCTGTTCCCCTGAGAGGCCAGATACGCAGTATTTT. Translating it yields CASCSPERPDTQYF.

The rearrangement uses TRBV29-1 and TRBJ2-4; TRBD1 matches at 7 bases. V gave up 0 bases and J gave up 14 bases; unmatched junction bases: 10. This CDR3 has 13 amino acids. Germline V lookup: CDR1 SQVTM, CDR2 ANQGSEA. The CDR3 region has the DNA TGCAGCGTTGAAGATCGCGACAGGGTTAAAGAGTACTTC. Its translation: CSVEDRDRVKEYF.

The V call is TRBV12-3 or TRBV12-4, the J call TRBJ2-3; a possible D gene is TRBD2 (5 bases). The CDR3 has 15 amino acids. Between the trimmed V and J ends, which lost 6 bases and 0 bases, there was a span of 13 bases. CDR3 nucleotide sequence: TGTGCCAGCAGAAAAGGACTCCCAAGCACAGATACGCAGTATTTT. Translated: CASRKGLPSTDTQYF.

This clonotype was recorded a few times. The genes are TRBV6-5 and TRBJ1-2, with 9 bases identical to TRBD1. Germline lookup yields CDR1 MNHEY and CDR2 SVGAGI. Losses at the gene ends were 5 bases for V and 4 bases for J; bases not matched to a gene: 8. CDR3 length: 15 amino acids. The CDR3 DNA reads as TGTGCCAGCAGTGTACAGGGGGCGGTGGGCTATGGCTACACCTTC. Amino acids: CASSVQGAVGYGYTF.

The genes are TRBV6-2 or TRBV6-3 and TRBJ2-1; D perhaps matches TRBD1 (6 bases). Germline lookup yields CDR1 MNHEY and CDR2 SVGEGT. CDR3 size: 13 residues. The V end lost 7 bases, the J end lost 4 bases, and 11 bases lay between the germline ends. In DNA, the CDR3 is TGTGCCAGCAATCGACAGGTTTACAATGAGCAGTTCTTC. The encoded protein is CASNRQVYNEQFF.

This clonotype has only a few counts. The chain links TRBV5-1 to TRBJ2-3, with 8 bases aligning to TRBD2. The CDR3 has 15 amino acids. The ends lost 1 base at V and 2 bases at J; junction bases unmatched: 3. CDR1 is SGHRS, CDR2 YFSETQ, per germline. CDR3 region: CASSLFGGDTDTQYF. CDR3 nucleotide sequence: TGCGCCAGCAGCTTGTTCGGGGGGGACACAGATACGCAGTATTTT.

V usage is TRBV29-1 and J usage is TRBJ1-2, with D perhaps matching TRBD1 (5 bases). V gave up 8 bases and J gave up 6 bases, with 16 bases separating them. The CDR3 loop spans 12 amino acids. Germline V lookup: CDR1 SQVTM, CDR2 ANQGSEA. CDR3 sequence reads: CSIPGGAHGYTF. In nucleotides, the CDR3 is TGCAGCATCCCCGGCGGGGCCCATGGCTACACCTTC.

The chain links TRBV20-1 to TRBJ1-2; no clear D. V was shortened by 3 bases and J by 3 bases, with 11 bases between the two germline ends. Germline V CDR1 and CDR2: DFQATT, SNEGSKA (reference sequence). This CDR3 has 13 amino acids. CDR3 nucleotides: TGCAGTGCTAGTGAACAGACCGACTATGGCTACACCTTC. Its protein is CSASEQTDYGYTF.

The V gene is TRBV28, the J gene TRBJ2-7; D is unresolved. CDR3 size: 14 residues. V was clipped by 1 base and J by 3 bases, with 10 bases between them. Germline lookup yields CDR1 MDHEN and CDR2 SYDVKM. DNA of the CDR3: TGTGCCAGCAGTTTATTGTCAGAGAACTACGAGCAGTACTTC. Protein sequence: CASSLLSENYEQYF.

This chain uses TRBV20-1 with TRBJ1-2, with a possible D match to TRBD1 (5 bases). This CDR3 is 17 amino acids long. V lost 2 bases, J lost 3 bases, and 22 bases lay in between. Germline assignment: CDR1 DFQATT and CDR2 SNEGSKA (reference sequence). The CDR3 protein is CSARPSPGGVDDYGYTF. The CDR3 DNA reads as TGCAGTGCTAGACCGTCTCCGGGGGGGGTAGATGACTATGGCTACACCTTC.

This chain connects TRBV7-2 to TRBJ1-2; D not resolved. The CDR3 covers 14 residues. Trimming left V 3 bases short and J 4 bases short, with 12 bases between. Germline V gene data show CDR1 as SGHTA and CDR2 as FQGNSA. CDR3 amino acids: CASSLSRTSYGYTF. The CDR3, as DNA: TGTGCCAGCAGCTTGTCCCGTACGAGCTATGGCTACACCTTC.

This clonotype showed up just a few times. The chain is built from TRBV9 and TRBJ2-5; tentative D call: TRBD2 (5 bases). Trimming pared 1 base from V and 0 bases from J, leaving 7 bases between. The V gene's germline CDR1 is SGDLS and CDR2 YYNGEE. This CDR3 comprises 14 residues. CDR3 amino acids: CASSVRGNQETQYF. CDR3 coding DNA: TGTGCCAGCAGCGTACGGGGAAACCAAGAGACCCAGTACTTC.

The chain employs TRBV12-3 or TRBV12-4 and TRBJ2-7; 7 bases line up with TRBD2. The length of the CDR3 is 14 residues. With V trimmed by 2 bases and J by 7 bases, 8 bases remained unmatched. The CDR3 nucleotides read TGTGCCAGCAGTTTACGCGGGGGAGTAGAGGAGCAGTACTTC. It encodes CASSLRGGVEEQYF.

With respect to this clonotype: The DNA is left out, because the CDR3 cannot be placed on it with certainty; the CDR3 is given as TCRdb lists it. This rearrangement joins TRBV6-1 to TRBJ2-1; the table assigns TRBD1, which was not confirmed against the DNA. Inclusive of both ends, the CDR3 amounts to 18 amino acids. Germline V CDR1 and CDR2: MNHNS, SASEGT. CDR3: CASSEFTSVAGRRYEQYF.